The 16 T cell receptor beta chains below all came from one sample that was sequenced in a study of shared clonotypes between healthy human individuals. Naive CD8 cells, CD45RO-negative and positively selected for CCR7, excluded terminally differentiated effector memory CD45RA+ cells. The assay was immunoSEQ multiplex PCR, and TCRdb's table has in-frame clones only and misses some. The sample shows about 820,000 clones, about 92% of them seen only once. The sequencing input was naive CD8+ T cells sorted from blood. The receptor set was obtained from a man aged 25 to 40 in good health.

The DNA for the CDR3 is TGTGCCAGCAGTGATGCGGACTCCTACTCCTACAATGAGCAGTTCTTC. Residues: CASSDADSYSYNEQFF. V gene TRBV5-4 combines with J gene TRBJ2-1, with a possible D match to TRBD2 (5 bases). CDR1 is SGHNT, CDR2 YYREEE, per germline (reference sequence). The CDR3 runs to 16 residues. V was clipped by 5 bases and J by 0 bases, with 15 bases between them.

The V gene is TRBV4-2, the J gene TRBJ2-2, with TRBD2 as a possible D gene (5 bases). Germline V gene data show CDR1 as LGHNA and CDR2 as YNFKEQ. The CDR3 has 12 amino acids. V was clipped by 6 bases and J by 7 bases, with 9 bases between them. CDR3 bases: TGTGCCAGCAGAACAGCGGTCGGGGAGCTGTTTTTT. This sequence encodes CASRTAVGELFF.

The sample holds a few counts of this clone. The V call is TRBV27, the J call TRBJ2-7, with D possibly being TRBD2 (5 bases). The CDR3 length is 12 residues. Trimming pared 5 bases from V and 2 bases from J, leaving 7 bases between. From germline, CDR1 is MNHEY and CDR2 SMNVEV (reference sequence). CDR3 in DNA: TGTGCCAGCAGTCCGGGGACCTACGAGCAGTACTTC. It codes for CASSPGTYEQYF.

J is TRBJ2-3 and V is TRBV5-1, with D perhaps TRBD1 or TRBD2 (6 bases each). The CDR3 consists of 15 residues. Germline CDR1 reads SGHRS; CDR2 reads YFSETQ. V lost 1 base, J lost 3 bases, and 12 bases lay in between. For the CDR3, the DNA is TGCGCCAGCAGCTTGAGGGGGGCGCGGACAGATACGCAGTATTTT. Translating gives CASSLRGARTDTQYF. The full variable domain, its missing parts supplied by reference TRBV5-1 and TRBJ2-3, is KAGVTQTPRYLIKTRGQQVTLSCSPISGHRSVSWYQQTPGQGLQFLFEYFSETQRNKGNFPGRFSGRQFSNSRSEMNVSTLELGDSALYLCASSLRGARTDTQYFGPGTRLTVL.

In nucleotides, the CDR3 is TGCGCCAGCAGCCAAGATCAGAATTCCAGGTTAGGTACCGGGGAGCTGTTTTTT. Amino acids: CASSQDQNSRLGTGELFF. The gene calls are TRBV4-3 and TRBJ2-2, with no clear D. Germline CDR1 and CDR2: LGHNA and YSLEER. Deletions cut 0 bases from V and 5 bases from J, with 19 bases between. There are 18 residues in the CDR3.

This clone was seen just once. The chain has TRBV28 and TRBJ2-7, with no clear D. The V end was cut by 6 bases, the J end by 3 bases, with 9 bases between. The CDR3 sequence is 12 residues long. Germline assignment: CDR1 MDHEN and CDR2 SYDVKM. The CDR3 sequence is CASSGENYEQYF. CDR3 nucleotides: TGTGCCAGCAGCGGAGAAAACTACGAGCAGTACTTC.

V and J are TRBV6-5 and TRBJ2-6, with D hard to call. Germline V gives CDR1 MNHEY, CDR2 SVGAGI. The CDR3 has 15 amino acids. Trimming took 1 base from V and 3 from J, leaving 7 bases between them. The CDR3 nucleotides read TGTGCCAGCAGTTACTTAGGTAATGGGGCCAACGTCCTGACTTTC. Its translation is CASSYLGNGANVLTF.

The chain joins TRBV10-3 to TRBJ2-1; D gene unclear. V was pared by 5 bases and J by 7 bases, with 12 bases between. CDR1 and CDR2 from the germline V gene are ENHRY and SYGVKD. The CDR3 length is 13 residues. DNA for the CDR3: TGTGCCATCAGTACCGAAGTCCTAAATGAGCAGTTCTTC. Translating gives CAISTEVLNEQFF.

V usage is TRBV7-9 and J usage is TRBJ2-3; either TRBD1 or TRBD2 may supply D (5 bases each). V was trimmed by 8 bases and J by 4 bases, leaving 10 bases between them. Germline-derived CDR1 and CDR2 are SEHNR and FQNEAQ (reference sequence). The CDR3 totals 12 residues. The CDR3 sequence: CASFSGPDTQYF. DNA for the CDR3: TGTGCCAGCTTTTCGGGGCCAGATACGCAGTATTTT. Combining the CDR3 with reference TRBV7-9 and TRBJ2-3 gives the whole variable domain DTGVSQNPRHKITKRGQNVTFRCDPISEHNRLYWYRQTLGQGPEFLTYFQNEAQLEKSRLLSDRFSAERPKGSFSTLEIQRTEQGDSAMYLCASFSGPDTQYFGPGTRLTVL.

The V call is TRBV11-2, the J call TRBJ2-7; 8 positions match TRBD2. V was pared by 2 bases and J by 1 base, with 4 bases of the junction left unmatched. The CDR3 runs 15 residues. Germline CDR1 and CDR2: SGHAT and FQNNGV. The CDR3 coding sequence is TGTGCCAGCAGCTTAATACGGGAGGGGTCCTACGAGCAGTACTTC. It specifies CASSLIREGSYEQYF.

The chain links TRBV6-1 to TRBJ1-2; no clear D. The CDR3 runs 12 residues. Trimming left V 7 bases short and J 8 bases short, with 14 bases between. Germline V gene lookup returns CDR1 MNHNS and CDR2 SASEGT. This chain's CDR3 is CASTEGQKGYTF. The CDR3 region has the DNA TGTGCCAGCACCGAGGGCCAGAAAGGCTACACCTTC.

The rearrangement uses TRBV13 and TRBJ2-7, with TRBD2 identical over 7 bases. There are 15 residues in the CDR3. Germline trimming cut 5 bases from V and 1 base from J; bases unmatched to any gene: 8. Germline CDR1 PRHDT, CDR2 FYEKMQ (reference sequence). The CDR3, as DNA: TGTGCCAGCAGCACCCGACTAGCCCTTTCCTACGAGCAGTACTTC. This sequence encodes CASSTRLALSYEQYF.

This rearrangement joins TRBV14 to TRBJ2-3; possibly TRBD2 for D (5 bases). The CDR3 extends over 22 amino acids. Germline loops: CDR1 SGHDN, CDR2 FVKESK. V was trimmed by 0 bases and J by 4 bases, leaving 32 bases between them. Written as DNA, the CDR3 is TGTGCCAGCAGCCAAGATCGAAGGTGGCCAGCGGTAAGCTCCGGGCATCCAGATACGCAGTATTTT. It codes for CASSQDRRWPAVSSGHPDTQYF.

The chain employs TRBV27 and TRBJ2-3, with no clear D. V was clipped by 5 bases and J by 8 bases, with 23 bases between them. The CDR3 extends over 16 amino acids. Germline V gene lookup returns CDR1 MNHEY and CDR2 SMNVEV (reference sequence). CDR3 coding DNA: TGTGCCAGCAGTCCCCTGGCTAGTGAGATGGTGGGTACGCAGTATTTT. This sequence encodes CASSPLASEMVGTQYF.

This chain connects TRBV7-9 to TRBJ1-1; D is undetermined. V gave up 3 bases and J gave up 4 bases, with 9 bases separating them. The CDR3 runs to 13 residues. CDR1 and CDR2 (germline): SEHNR, FQNEAQ (reference sequence). The CDR3 nucleotides are TGTGCCAGCAGCTTTGGGATGGGCACTGAAGCTTTCTTT. This translates into CASSFGMGTEAFF.

The CDR3 bases are TGTGCCAGCAGTCTGGGCCAGGGGGCGCACGAGCAGTACTTC. This sequence encodes CASSLGQGAHEQYF. This chain joins TRBV4-2 and TRBJ2-7, with 8 bases matching TRBD1. J lost 5 bases, V lost 6 bases, and 9 bases had no gene match. This CDR3 comprises 14 residues. Germline V gene data show CDR1 as LGHNA and CDR2 as YNFKEQ.